Below are 31 T cell receptor beta chains sequenced from a single sample in a study of T cells in Graves' hyperthyroidism and ophthalmopathy (dated by TCRdb to the late 2010s). Library preparation used multiplex PCR. Data came from an Illumina HiSeq 2000. TCR beta CDR3 regions were amplified from RNA transcripts. A first-round RT-PCR of the TCR CDR3 used the HTBI primer set with the Qiagen OneStep RT-PCR kit. Using fastp trimming at Q25 and MiXCR clonotype assembly, TCRdb reanalyzed the public sequencing data and kept in-frame beta chains. Every CDR3 protein is listed once, alongside the most common genes and DNA of its rows. A total of under 250,000 distinct CDR3 sequences appear in this sample, around a sixth of them only once. The ten top clones hold around 48% of the sample. Sequenced input: blood. These receptors were collected from a woman in her forties or fifties with Graves' hyperthyroidism.

In this sample, this clonotype turned up many times. This chain connects TRBV7-2 to TRBJ1-2; D ambiguous. Germline V gene lookup returns CDR1 SGHTA and CDR2 FQGNSA. The CDR3 loop spans 14 amino acids. V lost 2 bases and J 0 bases, leaving 7 bases between the germline ends. The CDR3 reads CASSLSAANYGYTF. CDR3 nucleotides: TGTGCCAGCAGCTTATCTGCAGCTAACTATGGCTACACCTTC.

This clonotype was seen a handful of times. The chain couples TRBV24-1 to TRBJ1-4; TRBD1 aligns across 9 bases. The CDR3 covers 13 residues. The V segment lost 9 bases and the J segment 6 bases; nucleotides outside the gene matches: 4. The germline CDR1 and CDR2 sequences are KGHDR and SFDVKD. The CDR3 region is CATSHRGHEKLFF. The DNA for the CDR3 is TGTGCCACCTCTCACAGGGGGCATGAAAAACTGTTTTTT.

This chain links TRBV12-3 or TRBV12-4 with TRBJ2-2; TRBD1 might be the D (6 bases). Trimming removed 4 bases at V and 1 base at J, with 10 bases between. The CDR3 runs to 15 residues. The CDR3 loop reads CASSWVTGNTGELFF. In nucleotides, the CDR3 is TGTGCCAGCAGTTGGGTGACAGGGAACACCGGGGAGCTGTTTTTT.

This clonotype was counted many times. This chain uses TRBV5-1 with TRBJ2-1; D unresolved. The V end lost 0 bases, the J end lost 5 bases, and 6 bases lay between the germline ends. The V gene's germline CDR1 is SGHRS and CDR2 YFSETQ. CDR3 length equals 13 residues. CDR3 DNA sequence: TGCGCCAGCAGCTTGGTCGAGAACAATGAGCAGTTCTTC. This gives the protein CASSLVENNEQFF.

This clonotype showed up many times. The chain has TRBV18 and TRBJ2-5; D is unclear. The germline V and J ends were trimmed by 0 bases and 4 bases, with 9 bases remaining between them. There are 14 residues in the CDR3. CDR1 is KGHSH and CDR2 is LQKENI in the germline V gene. CDR3 protein: CASSPPVTGETQYF. CDR3 coding DNA: TGTGCCAGCTCACCACCGGTGACGGGAGAGACCCAGTACTTC.

Points on this clonotype: A read error may account for a junction end that differs from germline. The chain has TRBV4-1 and TRBJ2-1, with D uncertain. The length of the CDR3 is 11 residues. Germline lookup yields CDR1 MGHRA and CDR2 YSYEKL. Here the CDR3 DNA reads TGCACCAGCAGCCGCCTAGATGAGCAGTTCTTC. Its protein is CTSSRLDEQFF.

This clonotype was picked up many times. CDR3 sequence: CASSSPGFSPRNEQFF. The CDR3 DNA follows: TGTGCCAGCAGTAGCCCTGGATTTAGCCCGCGCAATGAGCAGTTCTTC. V and J are TRBV28 and TRBJ2-1; D call uncertain. V lost 5 bases and J 6 bases, leaving 20 bases between the germline ends. The CDR3 sequence is 16 residues long. The germline CDR1 and CDR2 sequences are MDHEN and SYDVKM. The variable domain in full, with the rest retrieved from reference TRBV28 and TRBJ2-1, is DVKVTQSSRYLVKRTGEKVFLECVQDMDHENMFWYRQDPGLGLRLIYFSYDVKMKEKGDIPEGYSVSREKKERFSLILESASTNQTSMYLCASSSPGFSPRNEQFFGPGTRLTVL.

This clonotype was recorded many times. This chain connects TRBV11-2 to TRBJ2-5, with D possibly TRBD2 on 6 matching bases. CDR1 and CDR2 from the germline V gene are SGHAT and FQNNGV. The CDR3 is made up of 17 amino acids. V was pared by 0 bases and J by 5 bases, with 19 bases between. The DNA for the CDR3 is TGTGCCAGCAGCTTAGAATCCCCCATGGCGGGGACCGAGACCCAGTACTTC. Translated, it gives CASSLESPMAGTETQYF.

In this sample, this clonotype turned up many times. The CDR3 coding sequence is TGCAGTGCTAGAGACGGACAGTACATGAACACTGAAGCTTTCTTT. It is translated as CSARDGQYMNTEAFF. The chain employs TRBV20-1 and TRBJ1-1; possible D gene TRBD1, 6 bases. Trimming took 0 bases from V and 0 from J, leaving 11 bases between them. Germline loops: CDR1 DFQATT, CDR2 SNEGSKA (reference sequence). The CDR3 runs 15 residues.

The table lists this clonotype with many counts. The chain carries TRBV28 and TRBJ2-5; D possibly matches TRBD1 or TRBD2 (5 bases each). Germline V CDR1 and CDR2: MDHEN, SYDVKM. Trimming pared 9 bases from V and 4 bases from J, leaving 9 bases between. The CDR3 extends over 11 amino acids. In DNA, the CDR3 is TGTGCCAGTGGGGGTTCAGAGACCCAGTACTTC. It specifies CASGGSETQYF.

This clonotype was counted at least ten times. This chain joins TRBV30 and TRBJ1-1; maybe TRBD1 (5 bases). Trimming removed 2 bases at V and 1 base at J, with 17 bases between. There are 16 residues in the CDR3. Per the germline V gene, CDR1 is GTSNPN and CDR2 is SVGIG (reference sequence). The CDR3 is CAWSPPGVTTNTEAFF. The CDR3, as DNA: TGTGCCTGGAGTCCTCCGGGGGTGACAACGAACACTGAAGCTTTCTTT.

The rearrangement uses TRBV15 and TRBJ1-6; maybe TRBD1 (6 bases). The CDR3 has 12 amino acids. V was clipped by 2 bases and J by 15 bases, with 11 bases between them. Germline V gene sequence: CDR1 LNHNV, CDR2 YYDKDF (reference sequence). The CDR3 here is CATSRLQGGLHF. The CDR3 DNA reads as TGTGCCACCAGCAGATTACAGGGCGGCCTCCACTTT.

This clonotype was observed many times. The chain couples TRBV6-2 or TRBV6-3 to TRBJ2-4; TRBD2 might be the D (6 bases). V lost 6 bases and J 7 bases, leaving 13 bases between the germline ends. Germline V gene lookup returns CDR1 MNHEY and CDR2 SVGEGT. This CDR3 is built from 13 residues. CDR3 nucleotide sequence: TGTGCCAGCAGCCAGACTAGATGGAACATTCAGTACTTC. This translates into CASSQTRWNIQYF.

The sample holds many counts of this clonotype. This chain connects TRBV5-1 to TRBJ2-1; 7 nucleotides align to TRBD2. The junction had 13 bases not matched to a gene; V was cut back by 0 bases and J by 7 bases. Germline lookup yields CDR1 SGHRS and CDR2 YFSETQ. This CDR3 region has 17 residues. CDR3 residues: CASSLGGSGGFFNEQFF. DNA of the CDR3: TGCGCCAGCAGCTTGGGGGGCTCGGGAGGATTCTTTAATGAGCAGTTCTTC. The full variable domain, with the rest looked up from reference TRBV5-1 and TRBJ2-1, is KAGVTQTPRYLIKTRGQQVTLSCSPISGHRSVSWYQQTPGQGLQFLFEYFSETQRNKGNFPGRFSGRQFSNSRSEMNVSTLELGDSALYLCASSLGGSGGFFNEQFFGPGTRLTVL.

This chain joins TRBV6-2 or TRBV6-3 and TRBJ2-5; TRBD1 agrees at 8 bases. Germline CDR1 is MNHEY and CDR2 is SVGEGT. The CDR3 runs 15 residues. V shed 4 bases and J 4 bases; nucleotides not matched to a gene: 8. The CDR3 DNA sequence: TGTGCCAGCAGTTTATTAGACAGGGGAGTAGAGACCCAGTACTTC. Protein product: CASSLLDRGVETQYF.

The chain recombines TRBV19 with TRBJ1-2, with no clear D. Per the germline V gene, CDR1 is LNHDA and CDR2 is SQIVND (reference sequence). The CDR3 length is 9 residues. V gave up 9 bases and J gave up 5 bases, with 4 bases separating them. The CDR3, as DNA: TGTGCCAGCGGTTATGGCTACACCTTC. Amino acids: CASGYGYTF.

This clonotype was counted many times. The V call is TRBV27, the J call TRBJ1-5; D unresolved. Trimming removed 0 bases at V and 7 bases at J, with 13 bases between. Germline-derived CDR1 and CDR2 are MNHEY and SMNVEV (reference sequence). This CDR3 has 15 amino acids. This CDR3 is CASSLSRLGEQPQHF. In DNA, the CDR3 is TGTGCCAGCAGTTTATCTAGGCTCGGTGAACAGCCCCAGCATTTT.

This clonotype has only a few counts. The DNA for the CDR3 is TGTGCCAGTAGTCCGGGGCCGAATGCCAACGTCCTGACTTTC. It yields the protein CASSPGPNANVLTF. V is TRBV19 and J is TRBJ2-6; D might be TRBD1 or TRBD2, each matching 5 bases. The germline CDR1 and CDR2 sequences are LNHDA and SQIVND (reference sequence). This CDR3 has 14 amino acids. Trimming took 5 bases from V and 7 from J, leaving 12 bases between them. The entire variable domain, with the rest obtained from reference TRBV19 and TRBJ2-6, is as follows: DGGITQSPKYLFRKEGQNVTLSCEQNLNHDAMYWYRQDPGQGLRLIYYSQIVNDFQKGDIAEGYSVSREKKESFPLTVTSAQKNPTAFYLCASSPGPNANVLTFGAGSRLTVL.

This clonotype was recorded at least ten times. This chain joins TRBV6-1 and TRBJ1-1; D remains unclear. This CDR3 spans 14 amino acids. Germline CDR1 and CDR2: MNHNS and SASEGT. V lost 5 bases, J lost 1 base, and 11 bases lay in between. The CDR3 DNA follows: TGTGCCAGCAGTCTCGACACCTCGAACACTGAAGCTTTCTTT. Protein sequence: CASSLDTSNTEAFF.

The chain uses TRBV6-5 and TRBJ2-3, with 11 bases matching TRBD2. The ends lost 0 bases at V and 4 bases at J; junction bases unmatched: 3. Germline lookup yields CDR1 MNHEY and CDR2 SVGAGI. This CDR3 contains 16 residues. The CDR3 region is CASSYSILAGADTQYF. Here the CDR3 DNA reads TGTGCCAGCAGTTACTCGATACTAGCGGGAGCAGATACGCAGTATTTT.

The V and J genes are TRBV28 and TRBJ2-2; tentative D call: TRBD2 (6 bases). The germline gives CDR1 MDHEN, CDR2 SYDVKM. Trimming cost V 8 bases and J 0 bases, with 10 bases left between them. The CDR3 consists of 14 residues. Written as DNA, the CDR3 is TGTGCCAGCTGGCGGGAAACGAACACCGGGGAGCTGTTTTTT. Protein product: CASWRETNTGELFF. Using reference TRBV28 and TRBJ2-2 for the parts outside the CDR3, the full variable domain is DVKVTQSSRYLVKRTGEKVFLECVQDMDHENMFWYRQDPGLGLRLIYFSYDVKMKEKGDIPEGYSVSREKKERFSLILESASTNQTSMYLCASWRETNTGELFFGEGSRLTVL.

Ten or more counts support this clonotype. The chain employs TRBV11-2 and TRBJ2-6; D uncertain. Trimming removed 7 bases from V and 2 bases from J, with 9 bases in between. The CDR3 is 14 residues long. Germline CDR1 reads SGHAT; CDR2 reads FQNNGV. The CDR3 reads CASTRVAGANVLTF. Here the CDR3 DNA reads TGTGCCAGCACCCGGGTAGCTGGGGCCAACGTCCTGACTTTC.

This clonotype occurred many times. The V call is TRBV20-1, the J call TRBJ1-1; tentatively, D is TRBD1 (6 bases). Germline CDR1 reads DFQATT; CDR2 reads SNEGSKA (reference sequence). V lost 2 bases and J lost 2, with 15 bases in between. The CDR3 sequence is 15 residues long. The CDR3 DNA is TGCAGTGCTAGACCCGCCGCAGGGGCTAACACTGAAGCTTTCTTT. It specifies CSARPAAGANTEAFF.

This clonotype has ten or more counts. The chain has TRBV19 and TRBJ1-6; D possibly corresponds to TRBD1 (5 bases). There are 14 residues in the CDR3. Trimming shortened V by 4 bases and J by 6 bases, and 10 bases separated the two germline ends. Germline V gene lookup returns CDR1 LNHDA and CDR2 SQIVND (reference sequence). CDR3 loop: CASSTVTANSPLHF. The CDR3 region has the DNA TGTGCCAGTAGTACCGTGACAGCTAATTCACCCCTCCACTTT.

In its sample, this clonotype was seen a few times. The chain couples TRBV6-1 to TRBJ2-7; 8 bases agree with TRBD2. The junction had 19 bases not matched to a gene; V was cut back by 10 bases and J by 2 bases. CDR1 and CDR2 from the germline V gene are MNHNS and SASEGT. The CDR3 has 17 amino acids. CDR3 DNA: TGTGCCAACCAATCGAGCGGGAGTGGGGGACCTACCTACGAGCAGTACTTC. Protein product: CANQSSGSGGPTYEQYF.

In this sample, this clonotype turned up a few times. The chain is built from TRBV9 and TRBJ2-1; 10 nucleotides agree with TRBD1. The CDR3 runs 14 residues. Trimming removed 0 bases from V and 6 bases from J; junction bases left unmatched: 0. Looked up from germline, CDR1 is SGDLS and CDR2 is YYNGEE. Here the CDR3 reads CASSVGTGGNEQFF. CDR3 sequence (DNA): TGTGCCAGCAGCGTAGGGACAGGGGGCAATGAGCAGTTCTTC.

This clonotype was recorded many times. The rearrangement joins TRBV11-2 to TRBJ2-7, with TRBD2 identical over 10 bases. V shed 2 bases, J shed 1 base, and the junction held 8 bases outside the gene matches. Per the germline V gene, CDR1 is SGHAT and CDR2 is FQNNGV. This CDR3 has 17 residues. CDR3 amino acids: CASSLKASGSWSYEQYF. The CDR3 nucleotides read TGTGCCAGCAGCTTAAAGGCTAGCGGGAGTTGGTCCTACGAGCAGTACTTC.

This clonotype was observed a few times. The chain recombines TRBV29-1 with TRBJ2-6; TRBD2 might be the D (6 bases). The CDR3 runs to 17 residues. V dropped 3 bases and J dropped 0 bases, with 15 bases sitting between them. Germline V gene lookup returns CDR1 SQVTM and CDR2 ANQGSEA. CDR3: CSVEVMGLSSGANVLTF. The CDR3 bases are TGCAGCGTTGAGGTAATGGGACTTAGCTCTGGGGCCAACGTCCTGACTTTC.

This clonotype showed up just once. The gene calls are TRBV2 and TRBJ1-4; D gene uncertain. CDR1 and CDR2 (germline): SNHLY, FYNNEI. V lost 4 bases, J lost 0 bases, and 9 bases lay in between. The CDR3 has 15 amino acids. CDR3 region: CASSARGTTNEKLFF. CDR3 nucleotide sequence: TGTGCCAGCAGTGCCCGAGGGACAACTAATGAAAAACTGTTTTTT. Full variable domain (outside the CDR3, taken from reference TRBV2 and TRBJ1-4): EPEVTQTPSHQVTQMGQEVILRCVPISNHLYFYWYRQILGQKVEFLVSFYNNEISEKSEIFDDQFSVERPDGSNFTLKIRSTKLEDSAMYFCASSARGTTNEKLFFGSGTQLSVL.

The V gene is TRBV10-3, the J gene TRBJ2-2; perhaps TRBD2 as D (6 bases). Germline CDR1 reads ENHRY; CDR2 reads SYGVKD. The CDR3 consists of 13 residues. Trimming left V 6 bases short and J 6 bases short, with 11 bases between. The CDR3 spells CAISRGISGELFF. CDR3 nucleotide sequence: TGTGCCATCAGCCGCGGGATATCCGGGGAGCTGTTTTTT.

Remarks on this clonotype: At one end, the junction sequence differs from germline, possibly due to a read error. The chain couples TRBV18 to TRBJ2-5; D possibly corresponds to TRBD1 (6 bases). The germline gives CDR1 KGHSH, CDR2 LQKENI. CDR3 length: 14 amino acids. Here the CDR3 DNA reads TGTGCCAGCTCACCACGCAGGGGTCAAGGGACCCAGTACTTC. Its translation is CASSPRRGQGTQYF.